One and the same sample provided the 10 T cell receptor beta chains below, sequenced in a study of graft-versus-host responses after intestinal transplantation. The method was immunoSEQ multiplex PCR; TCRdb's version includes in-frame clones alone and lacks a portion of them. The table shows roughly 110,000 clones, with 85% to 95% occurring only once. Their specific antigens are unknown. The input for sequencing was unstimulated CD8+ T cells sorted from spleen or lymph node cells, taken before transplant. The receptors derive from a human donor who was the organ donor for an intestinal transplant.

The chain employs TRBV2 and TRBJ1-1, with D tentatively TRBD1 (6 bases). Germline V gene data show CDR1 as SNHLY and CDR2 as FYNNEI. Trimming took 10 bases from V and 0 from J, leaving 12 bases between them. The CDR3 totals 13 residues. CDR3 sequence: CAILTGLNTEAFF. The DNA for the CDR3 is TGTGCCATACTTACAGGGTTGAACACTGAAGCTTTCTTT.

In this sample, this clone turned up once. The chain carries TRBV27 and TRBJ1-2; TRBD1 is a possible D gene (5 bases). CDR1 and CDR2 from the germline V gene are MNHEY and SMNVEV (reference sequence). This CDR3 contains 14 residues. Trimming pared 10 bases from V and 8 bases from J, leaving 23 bases between. The DNA for the CDR3 is TGTGCCACCCCAACAACCCCAGGGAGGCGAGGCTACACCTTC. Translation gives CATPTTPGRRGYTF.

The V and J genes are TRBV13 and TRBJ2-3; 10 bases line up with TRBD2. This CDR3 region has 15 residues. Trimming removed 6 bases from V and 2 bases from J; junction bases left unmatched: 5. CDR1 is PRHDT and CDR2 is FYEKMQ in the germline V gene (reference sequence). CDR3 DNA: TGTGCCAGCAGTCTAGGACTAGCGGTCACAGATACGCAGTATTTT. Protein sequence: CASSLGLAVTDTQYF.

In its sample, this clone was seen once. The DNA for the CDR3 is TGTGCCAGCAGCCAAGAAGCTAGCTGGGCGGAGACCCAGTACTTC. Translating it yields CASSQEASWAETQYF. The rearrangement joins TRBV4-2 to TRBJ2-5; weak D call: TRBD2 (5 bases). Germline V gene lookup returns CDR1 LGHNA and CDR2 YNFKEQ. Deletions cut 0 bases from V and 5 bases from J, with 13 bases between. The length of the CDR3 is 15 residues.

The J gene is TRBJ1-5, the V gene TRBV19, with TRBD1 matching over 7 bases. With V trimmed by 6 bases and J by 6 bases, 8 bases remained unmatched. The germline gives CDR1 LNHDA, CDR2 SQIVND (reference sequence). The CDR3 is made up of 14 amino acids. Here the CDR3 reads CASRRQGYGQPQHF. CDR3 bases: TGTGCCAGTAGGCGACAGGGTTACGGTCAGCCCCAGCATTTT. Supplemented by reference TRBV19 and TRBJ1-5, the full variable domain reads DGGITQSPKYLFRKEGQNVTLSCEQNLNHDAMYWYRQDPGQGLRLIYYSQIVNDFQKGDIAEGYSVSREKKESFPLTVTSAQKNPTAFYLCASRRQGYGQPQHFGDGTRLSIL.

The chain has TRBV6-5 and TRBJ2-3; D remains ambiguous. This CDR3 has 13 residues. V lost 0 bases, J lost 4 bases, and 5 bases lay in between. Germline CDR1 reads MNHEY; CDR2 reads SVGAGI. CDR3 nucleotides: TGTGCCAGCAGTTACTCGGTTCCAGATACGCAGTATTTT. Protein product: CASSYSVPDTQYF.

The CDR3 bases are TGCGCCAGCAGCCAAGGGACAGCCTCTAACTATGGCTACACCTTC. This codes for CASSQGTASNYGYTF. The J gene is TRBJ1-2, the V gene TRBV4-3; the D gene is possibly TRBD1 (6 bases). From germline, CDR1 is LGHNA and CDR2 YSLEER. V shed 1 base and J shed 0 bases, with 9 bases lying between them. The CDR3 covers 15 residues.

The chain employs TRBV21-1 and TRBJ2-3; the table calls TRBD2, which could not be checked here. TRBV21-1 is flagged as a pseudogene. The CDR3 extends over 16 amino acids. The CDR3 bases are TGTGCCACCCGTCTAACCCCCACTAGCGGCACAGATACGCAGTATTTT. Translated: CATRLTPTSGTDTQYF.

The CDR3 sequence is CAWSGTDYGYTF. The CDR3 DNA follows: TGTGCCTGGAGTGGGACGGACTATGGCTACACCTTC. This rearrangement joins TRBV30 to TRBJ1-2; D gene uncertain. The CDR3 loop spans 12 amino acids. From germline, CDR1 is GTSNPN and CDR2 SVGIG (reference sequence). Trimming cost V 1 base and J 3 bases, with 6 bases left between them.

CDR3 coding DNA: TGTGCCAGCAGCTTAGGACCGGGACTAGCGGGAGTTTTTAGCGATGAGCAGTTCTTC. Protein product: CASSLGPGLAGVFSDEQFF. This chain uses TRBV7-8 with TRBJ2-1, with TRBD2 identical over 14 bases. Germline V lookup: CDR1 SGHVS, CDR2 FQNEAQ. The CDR3 has 19 amino acids. V trimming: 1 base; J trimming: 8 bases; junction bases outside the gene matches: 13. Supplemented by reference TRBV7-8 and TRBJ2-1, the full variable domain reads GAGVSQSPRYKVAKRGQDVALRCDPISGHVSLFWYQQALGQGPEFLTYFQNEAQLDKSGLPSDRFFAERPEGSVSTLKIQRTQQEDSAVYLCASSLGPGLAGVFSDEQFFGPGTRLTVL.